The 21 T cell receptor beta chains listed next were all sequenced from one sample in a study of cytomegalovirus exposure and HLA in healthy donors. Here immunoSEQ multiplex PCR was the method, and the copy in TCRdb shows in-frame clones only, minus some. The profile covers 100,000 to 120,000 clones, with about 92% appearing a single time and about 2% taken by the ten largest. Sequencing was performed on PBMCs. All receptors come from a woman between 18 and 29 years old in good health and CMV-seronegative.

This sequence joins TRBV4-3 and TRBJ1-2; no firm D call. The germline V and J ends were trimmed by 5 bases and 1 base, with 20 bases remaining between them. This CDR3 comprises 17 residues. The germline V gene has CDR1 LGHNA and CDR2 YSLEER. CDR3 DNA: TGCGCCAGCAGCGGGCCCTCGGGGAGGCTTCGTAACTATGGCTACACCTTC. Protein: CASSGPSGRLRNYGYTF.

V gene TRBV9 combines with J gene TRBJ2-2, with 7 bases that match TRBD2. CDR3 length: 14 amino acids. Germline V CDR1 and CDR2: SGDLS, YYNGEE. After removal of 6 bases from V and 4 bases from J, the junction contained 6 bases not matched to a gene. The CDR3, as DNA: TGTGCCAGCACACGGGGGAGGGGCACCGGGGAGCTGTTTTTT. This translates into CASTRGRGTGELFF.

The chain recombines TRBV7-9 with TRBJ2-3; D unresolved. CDR1 is SEHNR, CDR2 FQNEAQ, per germline (reference sequence). Trimming left V 1 base short and J 5 bases short, with 22 bases between. CDR3 length equals 18 residues. The DNA of the CDR3 is TGTGCCAGCAGCTTAGGAGGCCTCGTGAACATCGCTGTAGATACGCAGTATTTT. Encoded protein: CASSLGGLVNIAVDTQYF.

The rearrangement uses TRBV15 and TRBJ1-5; D not resolved. Germline CDR1 reads LNHNV; CDR2 reads YYDKDF (reference sequence). The CDR3 is made up of 17 amino acids. Deletions cut 2 bases from V and 4 bases from J, with 18 bases between. The CDR3 loop is CATSRPRAGIVNQPQHF. CDR3 DNA sequence: TGTGCCACCAGCAGACCTAGGGCGGGTATTGTAAATCAGCCCCAGCATTTT.

CDR3 amino acids: CASSQDTRVTEAFF. The CDR3 nucleotides read TGCGCCAGCAGCCAAGATACCAGGGTCACTGAAGCTTTCTTT. V is TRBV4-1 and J is TRBJ1-1; D perhaps matches TRBD1 (5 bases). The CDR3 has 14 amino acids. The germline V and J ends were trimmed by 0 bases and 4 bases, with 9 bases remaining between them. CDR1 MGHRA and CDR2 YSYEKL come from the germline V gene.

The genes are TRBV21-1 and TRBJ1-4. TRBV21-1 counts as a pseudogene. The CDR3 length is 17 residues. CDR3 DNA sequence: TGTGCCAGCAGCAAAGCGCTTTGGATCTCACGGGGTGAAAAACTGTTTTTT. It encodes CASSKALWISRGEKLFF.

The J gene is TRBJ1-2, the V gene TRBV28, with 9 bases aligning to TRBD1. Germline V gene lookup returns CDR1 MDHEN and CDR2 SYDVKM. This CDR3 is built from 14 residues. The V and J ends lost 4 bases and 6 bases, in that order; junction bases with no gene match: 6. Here the CDR3 reads CASSYRGRVDGYTF. Here the CDR3 DNA reads TGTGCCAGCAGTTACAGGGGGCGAGTCGATGGCTACACCTTC.

The rearrangement uses TRBV6-6 and TRBJ1-6; D uncertain. This CDR3 comprises 15 residues. The germline gives CDR1 MNHNY, CDR2 SVGAGI (reference sequence). The V and J ends lost 0 bases and 7 bases respectively, with 10 bases between them. The DNA for the CDR3 is TGTGCCAGCAGTTACTCGAAGGGAGGAAATTCACCCCTCCACTTT. This encodes CASSYSKGGNSPLHF.

This clone has only a few counts. The J gene is TRBJ1-1, the V gene TRBV5-1; D uncertain. Germline V gene lookup returns CDR1 SGHRS and CDR2 YFSETQ. This CDR3 is built from 15 residues. The ends were cut back, 3 bases at V and 2 bases at J, with 14 bases in the middle. Here the CDR3 DNA reads TGCGCCAGCAGCTCTTCGCTCAGACACAACACTGAAGCTTTCTTT. Encoded protein: CASSSSLRHNTEAFF.

The J gene is TRBJ1-5, the V gene TRBV4-2; the match to TRBD1 covers 7 bases. This CDR3 is 15 amino acids long. The germline V gene has CDR1 LGHNA and CDR2 YNFKEQ. V lost 4 bases to trimming and J lost 4 bases; unmatched junction nucleotides: 7. The CDR3 sequence: CASSPRDRDNQPQHF. The CDR3 DNA follows: TGTGCCAGCAGCCCCCGGGACAGAGATAATCAGCCCCAGCATTTT.

The chain has TRBV28 and TRBJ1-1; D remains ambiguous. CDR1 is MDHEN and CDR2 is SYDVKM in the germline V gene. The CDR3 is 13 amino acids. V lost 5 bases, J lost 8 bases, and 15 bases lay in between. CDR3 DNA sequence: TGTGCCAGCAGTCTCCCGGGATCGTCGGAAGCTTTCTTT. Protein: CASSLPGSSEAFF.

This chain links TRBV19 with TRBJ1-3, with D maybe TRBD1 (6 bases). The V gene lost 6 bases and the J gene lost 0 bases, with 15 bases spanning the gap. CDR3 length: 16 amino acids. Germline loops: CDR1 LNHDA, CDR2 SQIVND (reference sequence). CDR3 sequence: CASRRQESGSGNTIYF. The CDR3, as DNA: TGTGCCAGTAGACGACAGGAATCGGGCTCTGGAAACACCATATATTTT. Drawing the rest from reference TRBV19 and TRBJ1-3, the complete variable domain is DGGITQSPKYLFRKEGQNVTLSCEQNLNHDAMYWYRQDPGQGLRLIYYSQIVNDFQKGDIAEGYSVSREKKESFPLTVTSAQKNPTAFYLCASRRQESGSGNTIYFGEGSWLTVV.

This chain links TRBV5-4 with TRBJ2-2; maybe TRBD2 (6 bases). In germline, CDR1 is SGHNT, CDR2 YYREEE (reference sequence). This CDR3 has 17 amino acids. V was shortened by 0 bases and J by 2 bases, with 14 bases between the two germline ends. The CDR3, as DNA: TGTGCCAGCAGCTTGGTACCGGGACTCAAAAACACCGGGGAGCTGTTTTTT. Its translation: CASSLVPGLKNTGELFF.

This chain links TRBV5-4 with TRBJ1-1; the D gene is possibly TRBD1 (5 bases). Germline lookup yields CDR1 SGHNT and CDR2 YYREEE (reference sequence). The CDR3 covers 14 residues. With 0 bases removed from V and 0 bases from J, the gap between germline ends came to 6 bases. The DNA of the CDR3 is TGTGCCAGCAGCTTGGGACAGATGAACACTGAAGCTTTCTTT. Amino acid sequence: CASSLGQMNTEAFF.

V is TRBV11-2 and J is TRBJ2-1; D gene ambiguous. The CDR3 loop spans 15 amino acids. V lost 0 bases and J 5 bases, leaving 11 bases between the germline ends. CDR1 is SGHAT, CDR2 FQNNGV, per germline. In DNA form, the CDR3 reads TGTGCCAGCAGCTTAGATTGGGCAGCCGACAATGAGCAGTTCTTC. Amino acid sequence: CASSLDWAADNEQFF.

The chain joins TRBV6-1 to TRBJ1-2, with D unresolved. V shed 7 bases and J shed 0 bases, with 9 bases lying between them. CDR1 MNHNS and CDR2 SASEGT come from the germline V gene. There are 13 residues in the CDR3. The CDR3 region has the DNA TGTGCCAGCAATCCAGATGCTAACTATGGCTACACCTTC. Translated, it gives CASNPDANYGYTF.

The chain combines TRBV19 with TRBJ2-3; tentatively, D is TRBD2 (6 bases). The V and J ends lost 2 bases and 5 bases respectively, with 11 bases between them. The CDR3 is 14 residues long. The V gene's germline CDR1 is LNHDA and CDR2 SQIVND (reference sequence). CDR3 sequence reads: CASSIYFGRDTQYF. The CDR3 DNA reads as TGTGCCAGTAGTATATATTTCGGGAGAGATACGCAGTATTTT.

This chain links TRBV5-1 with TRBJ2-1; 9 bases match TRBD2. The V and J ends lost 7 bases and 2 bases, in that order; junction bases with no gene match: 4. The CDR3 loop spans 14 amino acids. Germline V lookup: CDR1 SGHRS, CDR2 YFSETQ. The CDR3 bases are TGCGCCAGCGCCCGACTAGCGGCCTACAATGAGCAGTTCTTC. Encoded protein: CASARLAAYNEQFF.

The rearrangement joins TRBV7-2 to TRBJ2-3, with 13 bases matching TRBD2. With 5 bases clipped from V and 5 bases from J, the junction kept 13 bases outside the gene matches. The CDR3 covers 18 residues. Germline lookup yields CDR1 SGHTA and CDR2 FQGNSA. DNA of the CDR3: TGTGCCAGCAGCCCCCGGGGACTAGCGGGATCCGGTGTAGATACGCAGTATTTT. This codes for CASSPRGLAGSGVDTQYF.

V gene TRBV23-1 combines with J gene TRBJ1-3; 9 bases match TRBD1. TRBV23-1 is an ORF; its function is uncertain. V lost 3 bases and J lost 3; bases outside the gene matches: 3. The CDR3 totals 15 residues. The CDR3 nucleotides read TGCGCCAGCAGTCAGGGACAGGGTCGTGGAAACACCATATATTTT. Residues: CASSQGQGRGNTIYF.

This clone showed up just once. The chain combines TRBV2 with TRBJ1-4; D may be TRBD1 (5 bases). CDR1 and CDR2 from the germline V gene are SNHLY and FYNNEI. V dropped 1 base and J dropped 7 bases, with 13 bases sitting between them. This CDR3 has 15 amino acids. The CDR3 bases are TGTGCCAGCAGTGAAGGGGGCGGGGTCCTTGAAAAACTGTTTTTT. As protein: CASSEGGGVLEKLFF.